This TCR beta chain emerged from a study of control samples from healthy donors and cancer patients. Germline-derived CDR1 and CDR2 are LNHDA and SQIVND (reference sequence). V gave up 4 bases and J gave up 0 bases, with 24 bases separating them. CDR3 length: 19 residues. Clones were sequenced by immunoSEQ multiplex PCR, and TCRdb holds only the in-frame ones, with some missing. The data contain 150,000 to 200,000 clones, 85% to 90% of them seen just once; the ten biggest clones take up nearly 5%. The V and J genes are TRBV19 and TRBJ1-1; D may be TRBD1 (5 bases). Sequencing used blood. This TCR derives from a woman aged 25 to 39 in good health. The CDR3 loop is CASSSRPGRLPRLNTEAFF. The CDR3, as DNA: TGTGCCAGTAGTAGCCGGCCGGGACGACTACCCAGGTTGAACACTGAAGCTTTCTTT.